This T cell receptor (beta chain) came from a study of T cells in Graves' hyperthyroidism and ophthalmopathy. The CDR3 sequence is 12 residues long. V was cut by 10 bases and J by 6 bases, with 14 bases left in between. Germline V gives CDR1 ENHRY, CDR2 SYGVKD. TCR beta CDR3 region amplification was performed from RNA transcripts. The HTBI primer set drove a first-round RT-PCR of the TCR CDR3. TCRdb reprocessed the multiplex PCR reads with MiXCR, giving one entry per CDR3 protein. The sample lists 250,000 to 400,000 distinct CDR3 sequences, approximately 14% seen once, with around 32% in the top ten. Study outcomes and limitations: Most thyroid clonotypes with frequency above 0.001 were detected in blood. The model foresaw ophthalmopathy a median about 6.1 months prior to onset.

Each person with ophthalmopathy scored at least 3 on the Clinical Activity Score, reached NOSPECS grade 4 or higher, and had been ill under 3 months. Patients with uncontrolled infections, other autoimmune diseases, pregnancy or lactation were excluded. A few counts support this clonotype. Antigen unknown. The chain uses TRBV10-3 and TRBJ2-3; no definite D call. Sequenced sample: blood. The receptor's source is a woman in her 40s with Graves' ophthalmopathy. CDR3 amino acids: CATSSTGDTQYF. In DNA form, the CDR3 reads TGTGCCACTTCAAGCACTGGGGATACGCAGTATTTT.